This T cell receptor (beta chain) was documented in a study of cytomegalovirus exposure and HLA in healthy donors. Study-wide findings and caveats: Earlier findings revealed that most TCR beta V segments proved productive either about 90% or about 30% of the time. Common viral pathogens seemed, in a later analysis, to connect with several of the most significant clusters. With high specificity and sensitivity, the classifier reportedly diagnosed cytomegalovirus status. Reportedly, TCR beta sequences accurately predicted HLA-A and HLA-B alleles in most subjects.

Concerning this clone: The antigen remains unidentified.

The CDR3 sequence is 17 residues long. V was clipped by 0 bases and J by 0 bases, with 15 bases between them. CDR1 and CDR2 from the germline V gene are MNHEY and SMNVEV (reference sequence). 13 Jbeta primers and 60 Vbeta primers were used for the PCR. Repertoires were generated with immunoSEQ multiplex PCR, while TCRdb's copy carries only in-frame clones and drops some. The table shows 100,000 to 150,000 clones, with about four fifths occurring only once. The sequencing input was PBMCs. This sequence joins TRBV27 and TRBJ2-7; the D gene is possibly TRBD2 (5 bases). The receptor's source is a man between 25 and 39 years old in good health and CMV-seronegative. The CDR3 region has the DNA TGTGCCAGCAGTTTATCGAGGGCTACCTACTCCTCCTACGAGCAGTACTTC. Its translation: CASSLSRATYSSYEQYF.